The source of this T cell receptor beta chain is a study of T cells expressing NK-cell markers. Whole-study findings and limits: In a few donors, dominant clonotypes made up roughly 25-60.1% of CD3+CD56-NKG2C+ cells.

Beta-chain TCR cDNA was generated via 5'RACE template switching with UMIs. TCRdb reprocessed the 5' RACE reads and reports one entry per CDR3 protein, with no DNA. Recorded for this sample: 350,000 to 450,000 distinct CDR3 sequences. Germline loops: CDR1 KGHSH, CDR2 LQKENI. The CDR3 loop spans 16 amino acids. To note about this clonotype: Its antigen remains unknown.

The clonotype originates from a man aged 18-69 years in good health. The chain recombines TRBV18 with TRBJ1-6; the TCRdb D gene call, TRBD1, has no DNA to confirm it. Sequencing was done on a sample of blood T cells: a sorted CD56 or NKG2C T cell subset, CD4+ or CD8+ T cells, or bulk PBMC T cells (not recorded which). CDR3 protein: CASSPSRTGYNSPLHF.